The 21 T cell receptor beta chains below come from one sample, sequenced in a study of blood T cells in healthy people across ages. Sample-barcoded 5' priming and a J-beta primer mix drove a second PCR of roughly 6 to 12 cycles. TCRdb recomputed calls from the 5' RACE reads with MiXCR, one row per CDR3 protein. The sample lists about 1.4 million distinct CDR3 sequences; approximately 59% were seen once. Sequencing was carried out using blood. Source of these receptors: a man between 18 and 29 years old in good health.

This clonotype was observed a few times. The CDR3 spells CASSQDRWGTEAFF. DNA for the CDR3: TGTGCCAGCAGCCAAGATAGATGGGGAACTGAAGCTTTCTTT. This sequence joins TRBV4-2 and TRBJ1-1; D remains unclear. V lost 0 bases and J lost 5, with 10 bases in between. The germline V gene encodes CDR1 LGHNA and CDR2 YNFKEQ. The CDR3 loop spans 14 amino acids.

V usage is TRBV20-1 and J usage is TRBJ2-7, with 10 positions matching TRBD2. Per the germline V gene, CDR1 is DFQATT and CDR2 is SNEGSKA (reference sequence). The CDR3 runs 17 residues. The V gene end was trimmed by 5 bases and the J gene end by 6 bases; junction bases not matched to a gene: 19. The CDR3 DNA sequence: TGCAGTGCTCCTGACCTCCCTAGCGGGAGTTTCAGGGGCGAGCAGTACTTC. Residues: CSAPDLPSGSFRGEQYF.

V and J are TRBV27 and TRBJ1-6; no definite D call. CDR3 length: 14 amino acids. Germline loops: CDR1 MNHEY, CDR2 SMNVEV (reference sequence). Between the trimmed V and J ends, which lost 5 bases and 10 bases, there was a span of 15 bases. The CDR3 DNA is TGTGCCAGCAGTCGGGTGGGGTTTTCGTCACCCCTCCACTTT. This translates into CASSRVGFSSPLHF.

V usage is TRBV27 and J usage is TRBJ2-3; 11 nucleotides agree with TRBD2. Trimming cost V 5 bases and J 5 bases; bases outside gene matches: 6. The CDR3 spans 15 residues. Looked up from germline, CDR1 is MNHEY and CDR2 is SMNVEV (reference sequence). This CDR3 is CASSTPGLAEDTQYF. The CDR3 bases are TGTGCCAGCAGTACGCCGGGACTAGCGGAAGATACGCAGTATTTT.

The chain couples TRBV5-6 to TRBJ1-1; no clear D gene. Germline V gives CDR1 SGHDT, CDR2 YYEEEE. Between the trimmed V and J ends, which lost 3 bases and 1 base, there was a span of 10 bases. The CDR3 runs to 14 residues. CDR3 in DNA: TGTGCCAGCAGCTGGAGTCAAGGGAACACTGAAGCTTTCTTT. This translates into CASSWSQGNTEAFF.

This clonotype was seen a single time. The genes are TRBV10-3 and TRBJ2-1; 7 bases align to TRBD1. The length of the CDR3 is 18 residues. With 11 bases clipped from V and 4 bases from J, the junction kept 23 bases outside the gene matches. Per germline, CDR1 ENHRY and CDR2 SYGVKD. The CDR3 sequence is CASATPGQRNRQYNEQFF. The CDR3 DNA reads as TGTGCCTCTGCGACGCCGGGACAGAGAAATCGACAATACAATGAGCAGTTCTTC.

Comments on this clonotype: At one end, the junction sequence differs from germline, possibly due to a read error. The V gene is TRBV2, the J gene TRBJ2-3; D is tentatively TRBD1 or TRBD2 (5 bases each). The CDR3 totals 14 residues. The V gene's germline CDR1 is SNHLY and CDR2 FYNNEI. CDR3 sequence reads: CVSRAGTATDTQYF. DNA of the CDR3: TGTGTCAGCAGAGCAGGGACGGCCACAGATACGCAGTATTTT.

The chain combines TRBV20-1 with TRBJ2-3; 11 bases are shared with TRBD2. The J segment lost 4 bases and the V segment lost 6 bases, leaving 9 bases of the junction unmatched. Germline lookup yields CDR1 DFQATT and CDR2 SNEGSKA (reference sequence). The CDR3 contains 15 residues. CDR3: CSARGLAEDSDTQYF. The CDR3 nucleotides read TGCAGTGCGCGGGGACTAGCGGAAGACTCAGATACGCAGTATTTT.

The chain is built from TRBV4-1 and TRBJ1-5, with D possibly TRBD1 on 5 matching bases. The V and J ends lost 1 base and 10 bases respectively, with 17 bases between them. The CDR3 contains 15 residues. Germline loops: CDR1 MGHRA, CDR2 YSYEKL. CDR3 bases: TGCGCCAGCAGCCAAGTTTGGCCGGGAGGGGATCCCCAGCATTTT. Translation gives CASSQVWPGGDPQHF.

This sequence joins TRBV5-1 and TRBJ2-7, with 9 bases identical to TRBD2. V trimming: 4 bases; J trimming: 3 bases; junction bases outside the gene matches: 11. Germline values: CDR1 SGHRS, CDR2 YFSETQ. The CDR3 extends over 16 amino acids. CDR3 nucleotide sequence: TGCGCCAGCAGCCCGGCGGGGGGGCTTAATCTCTACGAGCAGTACTTC. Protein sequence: CASSPAGGLNLYEQYF.

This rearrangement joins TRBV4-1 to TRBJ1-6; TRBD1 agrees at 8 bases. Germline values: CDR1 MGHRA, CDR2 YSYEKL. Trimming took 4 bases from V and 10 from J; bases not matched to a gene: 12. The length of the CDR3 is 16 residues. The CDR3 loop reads CASSPSYRDRLSPLHF. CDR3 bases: TGCGCCAGCAGCCCTAGTTATCGGGACAGGTTATCACCCCTCCACTTT.

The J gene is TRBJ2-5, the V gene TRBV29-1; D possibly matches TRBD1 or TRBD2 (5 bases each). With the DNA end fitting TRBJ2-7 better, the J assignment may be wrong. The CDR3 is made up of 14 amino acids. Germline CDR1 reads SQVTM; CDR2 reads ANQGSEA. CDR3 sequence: CSVATLTGQPEQYF. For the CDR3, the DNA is TGCAGCGTCGCAACCTTGACGGGGCAACCCGAGCAGTACTTC.

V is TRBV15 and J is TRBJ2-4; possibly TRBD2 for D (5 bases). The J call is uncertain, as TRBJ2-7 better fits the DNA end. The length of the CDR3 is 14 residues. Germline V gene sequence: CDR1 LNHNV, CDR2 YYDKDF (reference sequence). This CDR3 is CATSSEGILYEQYF. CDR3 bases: TGTGCCACCAGCAGTGAGGGTATCTTGTACGAGCAGTACTTC.

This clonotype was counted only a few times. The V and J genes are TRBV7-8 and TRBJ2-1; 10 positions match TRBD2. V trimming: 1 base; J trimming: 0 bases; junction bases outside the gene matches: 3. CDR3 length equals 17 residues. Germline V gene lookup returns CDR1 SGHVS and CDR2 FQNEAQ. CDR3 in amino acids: CASSLVASGSSYNEQFF. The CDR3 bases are TGTGCCAGCAGCTTAGTCGCTAGCGGGAGCTCCTACAATGAGCAGTTCTTC.

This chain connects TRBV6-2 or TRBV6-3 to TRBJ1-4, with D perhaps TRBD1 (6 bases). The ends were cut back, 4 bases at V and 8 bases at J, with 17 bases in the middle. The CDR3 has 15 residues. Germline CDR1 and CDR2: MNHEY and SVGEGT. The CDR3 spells CASSLDSPNTEKLFF. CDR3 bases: TGTGCCAGCAGTTTGGACAGCCCGAATACGGAAAAACTGTTTTTT.

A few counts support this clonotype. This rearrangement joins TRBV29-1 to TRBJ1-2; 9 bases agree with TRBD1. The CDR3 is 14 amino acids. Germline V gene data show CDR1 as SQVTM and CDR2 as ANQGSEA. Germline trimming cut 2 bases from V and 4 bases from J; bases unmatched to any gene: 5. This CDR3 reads CSVETGGAGYGYTF. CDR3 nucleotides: TGCAGCGTTGAAACAGGGGGCGCTGGCTATGGCTACACCTTC.

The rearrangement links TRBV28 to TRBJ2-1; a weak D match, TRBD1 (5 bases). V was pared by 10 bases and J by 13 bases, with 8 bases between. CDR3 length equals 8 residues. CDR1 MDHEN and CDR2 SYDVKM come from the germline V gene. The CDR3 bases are TGTGCCACCGGACAACAGTTCTTC. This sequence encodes CATGQQFF.

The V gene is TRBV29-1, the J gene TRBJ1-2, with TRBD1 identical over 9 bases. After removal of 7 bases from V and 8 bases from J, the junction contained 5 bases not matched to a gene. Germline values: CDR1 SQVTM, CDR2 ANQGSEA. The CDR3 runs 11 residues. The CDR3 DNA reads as TGCAGCGACCGACAGGGGGGAGGCTACACCTTC. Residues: CSDRQGGGYTF. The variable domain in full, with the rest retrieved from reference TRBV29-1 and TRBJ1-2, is SAVISQKPSRDICQRGTSLTIQCQVDSQVTMMFWYRQQPGQSLTLIATANQGSEATYESGFVIDKFPISRPNLTFSTLTVSNMSPEDSSIYLCSDRQGGGYTFGSGTRLTVV.

CDR3 sequence reads: CASSARGWASAYEQYF. CDR3 nucleotide sequence: TGTGCCAGCAGCGCTAGGGGGTGGGCTAGCGCCTACGAGCAGTACTTC. V is TRBV7-2 and J is TRBJ2-7; perhaps D is TRBD1 or TRBD2 (6 bases each). CDR1 is SGHTA and CDR2 is FQGNSA in the germline V gene. This CDR3 has 16 amino acids. Trimming took 5 bases from V and 2 from J, leaving 19 bases between them.

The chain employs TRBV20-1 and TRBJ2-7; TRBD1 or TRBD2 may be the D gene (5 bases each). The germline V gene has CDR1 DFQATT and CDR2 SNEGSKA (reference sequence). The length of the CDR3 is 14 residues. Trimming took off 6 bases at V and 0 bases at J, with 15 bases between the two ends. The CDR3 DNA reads TGCAGTGCCCCCGGGGCACTAAGCTCCTACGAGCAGTACTTC. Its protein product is CSAPGALSSYEQYF.

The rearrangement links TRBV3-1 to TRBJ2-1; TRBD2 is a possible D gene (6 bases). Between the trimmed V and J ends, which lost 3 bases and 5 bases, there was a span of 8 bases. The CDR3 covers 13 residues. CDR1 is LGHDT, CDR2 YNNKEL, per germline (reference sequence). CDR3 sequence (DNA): TGTGCCAGCAGCCACTCTAGCGACAATGAGCAGTTCTTC. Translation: CASSHSSDNEQFF.